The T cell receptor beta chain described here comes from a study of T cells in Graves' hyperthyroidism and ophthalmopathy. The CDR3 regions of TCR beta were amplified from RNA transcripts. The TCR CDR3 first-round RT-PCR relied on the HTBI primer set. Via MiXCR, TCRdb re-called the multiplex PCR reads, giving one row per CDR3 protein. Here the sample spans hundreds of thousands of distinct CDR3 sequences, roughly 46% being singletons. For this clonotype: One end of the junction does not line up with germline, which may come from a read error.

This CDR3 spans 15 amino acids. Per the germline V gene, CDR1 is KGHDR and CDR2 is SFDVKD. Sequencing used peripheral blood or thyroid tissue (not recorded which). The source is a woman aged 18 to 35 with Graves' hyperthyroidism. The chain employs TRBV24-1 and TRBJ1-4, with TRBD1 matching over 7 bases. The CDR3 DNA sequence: TGTGCCAGCAGTCCGGGACAGAGGTCTAATGAAAAACTGTTTTTT. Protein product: CASSPGQRSNEKLFF.